The T cell receptor (beta chain) described here comes from a study of blood T cells in healthy people across ages. A second PCR, run for about 6 to 11 cycles, used a sample-barcoded 5' primer plus a J-beta primer mix. Every cDNA was tagged by a template-switch adaptor with 12 random nucleotides. MiXCR was run by TCRdb on the 5' RACE reads, yielding one entry per CDR3 protein. The sample yields about 720,000 distinct CDR3 sequences, around a quarter seen once. A remark on this clonotype: Germline is not matched at one junction end, which may reflect a read error.

This CDR3 comprises 14 residues. Germline CDR1 LNHNV, CDR2 YYDKDF (reference sequence). These sequences were also reported in another study, on T cells of mothers and their children. This second study says: The donors comprised over 5 children and their three healthy Caucasian mothers. Using the M1S primer, the second PCR added sample barcodes along with 2-4 random nucleotides. It was observed that no persistent microchimeric T cell clones could be detected.

The sequencing input was blood. The TCR comes from a boy aged 5-17 years in good health. The rearrangement links TRBV15 to TRBJ2-5, with 7 bases fitting TRBD1. In nucleotides, the CDR3 is TGTGCCACCAGCAGAGGGGACAGTCAAGAGACCCGGTACTTC. This translates into CATSRGDSQETRYF.